A selection of T cell receptor beta chains follows, all from one sample in a study of cytomegalovirus exposure and HLA in healthy donors. Generated by immunoSEQ multiplex PCR, the TCRdb table keeps only in-frame clones and is missing some. The data hold over 130,000 clones, with roughly 87% observed a single time. Sequencing used PBMCs. The source is a woman aged 40 to 50 in good health and CMV-seronegative. Each CDR3 is given with its conserved first and last residue. A D gene is named only where the DNA matches it firmly. Size is omitted from some rows. Given values are once, few, many or a class for expanded clones.

d_call	v_call	clone_size	j_call	cdr3_aa	cdr3_nt
TRBD1	TRBV15	.	TRBJ2-5	CATSRTRTGQETQYF	TGTGCCACCAGCAGAACACGGACAGGGCAAGAGACCCAGTACTTC
TRBD2	TRBV28	.	TRBJ2-1	CASSLGGGRGNEQFF	TGTGCCAGCAGTTTAGGGGGAGGGCGGGGGAATGAGCAGTTCTTC
.	TRBV7-2	.	TRBJ2-3	CASSTGARLDTQYF	TGTGCCAGCAGCACTGGGGCCAGGCTGGATACGCAGTATTTT
TRBD2	TRBV18	.	TRBJ2-7	CASSPGSGWDYEQYF	TGTGCCAGCTCACCAGGTAGCGGGTGGGACTACGAGCAGTACTTC
TRBD1	TRBV7-6	.	TRBJ1-2	CASSAGQFYGYTF	TGTGCCAGCAGCGCGGGACAGTTCTATGGCTACACCTTC
.	TRBV5-6	few	TRBJ2-5	CASSLVGEETQYF	TGTGCCAGCAGCTTGGTGGGAGAGGAGACCCAGTACTTC
.	TRBV5-1	.	TRBJ2-5	CASSLQGAQETQYF	TGCGCCAGCAGCTTACAGGGCGCCCAAGAGACCCAGTACTTC
.	TRBV2	.	TRBJ1-1	CASRWTVGEAFF	TGTGCCAGCAGATGGACAGTCGGCGAAGCTTTCTTT
TRBD1	TRBV7-2	.	TRBJ1-1	CASSFGTVNTEAFF	TGTGCCAGCAGCTTTGGGACAGTGAACACTGAAGCTTTCTTT
.	TRBV11-2	.	TRBJ2-3	CASSNTGGMDTQYF	TGTGCCAGCAGCAACACTGGAGGGATGGATACGCAGTATTTT
.	TRBV5-1	.	TRBJ2-7	CASSPAARALEQYF	TGCGCCAGCAGCCCGGCGGCCAGGGCCTTAGAGCAGTACTTC
TRBD2	TRBV2	.	TRBJ2-2	CASMTSGRNTGELFF	TGTGCCAGCATGACTAGCGGCCGGAACACCGGGGAGCTGTTTTTT
TRBD1	TRBV7-2	.	TRBJ1-5	CASSLQGGGINQPQHF	TGTGCCAGCAGCTTACAGGGGGGAGGCATAAATCAGCCCCAGCATTTT
.	TRBV7-9	.	TRBJ2-1	CSSSLGEADYNEQFF	TGTTCCAGCAGCTTAGGGGAAGCGGACTACAATGAGCAGTTCTTC
.	TRBV11-2	.	TRBJ2-5	CASSPEGETQYF	TGTGCCAGCAGCCCTGAGGGAGAGACCCAGTACTTC
.	TRBV13	once	TRBJ2-7	CASSLEWGHEQYF	TGTGCCAGCAGCTTAGAATGGGGCCACGAGCAGTACTTC
TRBD2	TRBV28	.	TRBJ2-7	CASSSGLAGGYEQYF	TGTGCCAGCAGTTCGGGACTAGCGGGAGGATACGAGCAGTACTTC
.	TRBV28	.	TRBJ1-2	CATRVGQDYGYTF	TGTGCCACCAGAGTAGGACAAGACTATGGCTACACCTTC
.	TRBV19	.	TRBJ1-5	CASSDTYSKPQHF	TGTGCCAGTAGTGACACCTACTCTAAGCCCCAGCATTTT
.	TRBV6-1	once	TRBJ2-7	CASSAYYEQYF	TGTGCCAGCAGTGCTTACTACGAGCAGTACTTC